This TCR beta chain was found in a study of blood T cell repertoires in COVID-19. On the study more broadly: The cDNA or gDNA used as material had been derived from T cells, B-cell-depleted T cells, or PBMCs.

This CDR3 is 17 amino acids long. The germline V gene has CDR1 SGHAT and CDR2 FQNNGV. Trimming took off 5 bases at V and 10 bases at J, with 26 bases between the two ends. As originally analysed: Nucleated cell counts were estimated from reference gene primer amplification. This table comes from immunoSEQ multiplex PCR, and its TCRdb copy is limited to in-frame clones, with some not included. V and J calls and clone size come straight from that table; D and trimming were deduced from the DNA. The table lists 250,000 to 300,000 clones, approximately 88% of them singletons. Sequenced: peripheral blood. The source is a man aged 50-59 years with acute or convalescent COVID-19. The chain is built from TRBV11-2 and TRBJ1-4; unclear D gene. CDR3 coding DNA: TGTGCCAGCAGCCCAAACCGGACCGGGAGAAGCTCAGGAAAACTGTTTTTT. Its protein is CASSPNRTGRSSGKLFF.